This TCR beta chain was sequenced for a study of blood T cells in healthy people across ages (dated by TCRdb to between 2014 and 2017). About the study as a whole: In model experiments, template switching captured roughly one uniquely barcoded TCR beta cDNA molecule for every two T cells. For two donors (one aged 18 to 30 and one aged 80 or older), the study analyzed two additional independent replicas of 1 million unique cDNA reads from the same blood draw. To track age-related changes in TCR beta repertoire diversity, the study relied on deep sequencing normalized with unique cDNA molecular identifiers. To avoid experimental bias, donors of different ages were distributed randomly across sequencing lanes. The donors were divided into four age groups: young (average around 15 years), middle-aged (around 41), aged (approximately 62) and long-lived (around 80).

This clonotype appeared a few times. The target of this receptor is not known. Base-call qualities are not available, and no considerably larger clone is one nucleotide away. Library method: 5' RACE. Sequencing was performed on an Illumina HiSeq 2500. A second PCR of 7 to 11 cycles was performed with a sample-barcoded 5' primer and a J-beta primer mix. A template-switch 5' adaptor carrying 12 random nucleotides introduced a unique molecular identifier onto each TCR beta cDNA molecule. Each sample yielded at least 3 million CDR3-containing paired-end reads. First-strand cDNA synthesis was performed from all RNA using the Mint cDNA synthesis kit, with priming by a TRBC-specific oligonucleotide. After uracil-DNA glycosylase treatment, a first 18-cycle PCR used universal primers M1SS and BC2_uni_R on all cDNA. In the paper's pipeline: Normalization of each sample was performed by random selection of 1 million high-quality reads, each carrying a distinct molecular identifier. Instead of being binned into consensus sequences, reads with shared molecular identifiers were discarded. MiTCR, run with a Q25 quality threshold and the strictest error-elimination algorithm, handled CDR3 identification, clonotype clustering and error correction. A nonparametric unseen species model using Euler transformation provided a lower-bound estimate of total TCR beta diversity. TCRdb reprocessed the public reads (quality trimming at Q25 with fastp, clone calling with MiXCR) and kept in-frame beta chains. Under each unique CDR3 protein, matching rows form one entry showing the most common genes and DNA. TCRdb, not the authors, supplied the V and J calls. For this sample there are roughly 500,000 distinct CDR3 sequences; approximately 30% appear just once. Of the sample, roughly 18% is held by the ten largest clones.

The roughly 38 donors, aged about 6 to 100 years, were systemically healthy Caucasian individuals from Russia. Around 10 milliliters of peripheral blood were collected from each donor into EDTA-treated Vacutainer tubes. Ficoll-Paque density-gradient centrifugation was used to isolate PBMCs, with at least 6.5 million per sample. Trizol reagent was used to extract total RNA from the PBMCs, yielding at least 5.5 micrograms per sample. For every donor, flow cytometry on a PBMC aliquot measured the percentage of naive CD45RAhigh/CD27high T cells. For this chain, trimming is 4 bases at the V end and 2 bases at the J end, and the number of junction bases without a gene match is 4. Inclusive of the bounding cysteine and phenylalanine, the CDR3 is 14 residues long. The entry retains the CDR3 DNA only, 42 bases that are in frame from base 1. According to the germline V gene (reference sequence), CDR1 reads DFQATT and CDR2 reads SNEGSKA.

Points the paper makes about the study in general: Since profiling was done on bulk unsorted PBMCs, naive and antigen-experienced compartments could not be conclusively compared. Compared with the aged group, more naive CD4+ T cells, fewer expanded clones and increased TCR diversity were shown by the long-lived group, suggesting age selection. Because donor CMV infection status was unknown, age-related changes in expanded clonotypes were potentially confounded. Observed TCR beta diversity per million T cells fell roughly linearly with age, and a significant reduction was already apparent by age about 38. Estimates of total diversity based on one million sequenced T cells were considered lower bounds and underestimates. There was a strong correlation between observed TCR beta diversity and the percentage of naive T cells measured by flow cytometry.

The rearrangement combines TRBV20-1 with TRBJ1-4; TRBD1 lines up with 7 middle nucleotides. This TCR came from a woman aged 70-85 years in good health. The sequencing input was blood. The CDR3 corresponds to CSATGGQTNEKLFF. In nucleotide form, the sequence is TGCAGTGCTACGGGGGGACAGACTAATGAAAAACTGTTTTTT.